A selection of T cell receptor beta chains follows, all from one sample in a study of blood T cell repertoires in COVID-19. Measured with immunoSEQ multiplex PCR; TCRdb has only the in-frame clones, and not every one. Among around 300,000 clones listed, roughly 89% were seen once. The sequenced sample was PBMCs or T cells enriched from blood (not recorded which). These receptors all come from a woman between 35 and 50 years old who had recovered from COVID-19. Each CDR3 is given with its conserved first and last residue. The D gene is left open where the match is weak. Clone size appears in some rows only: once, few, many, or a class for an expanded clone.

abundance	v_gene	d_gene	j_gene	CDR3aa	CDR3nt
NA	TRBV5-1	TRBD1	TRBJ1-1	CASSRGDRANTEAFF	TGCGCCAGCAGCCGTGGGGACAGGGCGAACACTGAAGCTTTCTTT
NA	TRBV9	NA	TRBJ1-6	CASSVYDDADNSPLHF	TGTGCCAGCAGCGTATACGACGACGCGGATAATTCACCCCTCCACTTT
NA	TRBV11-2	NA	TRBJ2-7	CASSAGRRYEQYF	TGTGCCAGCAGCGCGGGACGGCGTTACGAGCAGTACTTC
NA	TRBV30	TRBD1	TRBJ1-1	CAADRGLSEAFF	TGTGCGGCGGACAGGGGGTTATCTGAAGCTTTCTTT
NA	TRBV2	TRBD1	TRBJ1-6	CASSSETGGISPLHF	TGTGCCAGCAGTTCCGAAACAGGGGGCATTTCACCCCTCCACTTT
NA	TRBV6-1	NA	TRBJ1-6	CASSDDWDSPLHF	TGTGCCAGCAGTGACGACTGGGATTCACCCCTCCACTTT
NA	TRBV7-2	TRBD1	TRBJ1-4	CASSLKWGQGEKLFF	TGTGCCAGCAGCCTAAAGTGGGGACAGGGTGAAAAACTGTTTTTT
NA	TRBV7-9	NA	TRBJ1-1	CASSPEGGKAFF	TGTGCCAGCAGCCCCGAGGGGGGGAAAGCTTTCTTT
NA	TRBV5-4	NA	TRBJ2-7	CASSLWSNEQYF	TGTGCCAGCAGCTTATGGAGTAACGAGCAGTACTTC
NA	TRBV6-5	NA	TRBJ2-7	CASSNYRDSYF	TGTGCCAGCAGTAATTACAGGGATTCGTACTTC
NA	TRBV7-2	NA	TRBJ1-6	CASSLERSNSPLHF	TGTGCCAGCAGCTTAGAACGGTCTAATTCACCCCTCCACTTT
NA	TRBV11-2	NA	TRBJ1-6	CASSLTGGFLRSPLHF	TGTGCCAGCAGCTTAACCGGGGGGTTTCTTAGATCACCCCTCCACTTT
NA	TRBV5-8	TRBD2	TRBJ2-1	CASSFLRGSSYNEQFF	TGTGCCAGCAGCTTTTTGCGGGGGAGCTCCTACAATGAGCAGTTCTTC
NA	TRBV5-1	TRBD1	TRBJ1-4	CASSIAPTGGNEKLFF	TGCGCCAGCAGCATAGCCCCGACAGGGGGTAATGAAAAACTGTTTTTT
NA	TRBV6-5	NA	TRBJ2-2	CASRTVGDTGELFF	TGTGCCAGCAGAACGGTAGGGGACACCGGGGAGCTGTTTTTT
NA	TRBV29-1	TRBD1	TRBJ1-2	CSVVKDRDDYGYTF	TGCAGCGTTGTAAAGGACAGGGACGACTATGGCTACACCTTC
NA	TRBV4-2	NA	TRBJ1-5	CASSQGQDSGYQPQHF	TGTGCCAGCAGCCAAGGACAGGACTCGGGGTATCAGCCCCAGCATTTT
NA	TRBV29-1	NA	TRBJ2-5	CSVITGRETQYF	TGCAGCGTTATAACAGGGCGAGAGACCCAGTACTTC
NA	TRBV11-2	TRBD2	TRBJ2-3	CASRTISGRLPTDTQYF	TGTGCCAGCAGAACGATTAGCGGGAGACTCCCCACAGATACGCAGTATTTT
NA	TRBV4-2	NA	TRBJ2-7	CASSQQTGSSYEQYF	TGTGCCAGCAGCCAGCAGACAGGTAGCTCCTACGAGCAGTACTTC
once	TRBV2	NA	TRBJ1-1	CASSEGGGVDTEAFF	TGTGCCAGCAGTGAAGGGGGAGGGGTGGACACTGAAGCTTTCTTT
NA	TRBV6-5	TRBD1	TRBJ1-1	CASSYDRGLNTEAFF	TGTGCCAGCAGTTACGACAGGGGTCTGAACACTGAAGCTTTCTTT
NA	TRBV5-1	NA	TRBJ2-1	CASSIGGARGNEQFF	TGCGCCAGCAGCATTGGGGGGGCTAGGGGCAATGAGCAGTTCTTC
NA	TRBV7-9	NA	TRBJ2-7	CASSHSGTKSYEQYF	TGTGCCAGCAGCCACTCCGGGACAAAATCCTACGAGCAGTACTTC
NA	TRBV6-2/TRBV6-3	TRBD1	TRBJ2-7	CASSYPRGGTGSYEQYF	TGTGCCAGCAGTTACCCTAGGGGAGGGACAGGGTCCTACGAGCAGTACTTC
NA	TRBV4-3	NA	TRBJ1-2	CASSQRRTGGSNYGYTF	TGCGCCAGCAGCCAAAGGCGGACGGGAGGGTCTAACTATGGCTACACCTTC
NA	TRBV19	NA	TRBJ1-5	CASSIGTGHQPQHF	TGTGCCAGTAGTATCGGTACAGGGCATCAGCCCCAGCATTTT
NA	TRBV6-5	TRBD1	TRBJ2-2	CASSLQGARTGELFF	TGTGCCAGCAGTTTACAGGGGGCGAGGACCGGGGAGCTGTTTTTT
NA	TRBV7-9	NA	TRBJ2-2	CASDQGGSGELFF	TGTGCCAGCGATCAGGGGGGAAGCGGGGAGCTGTTTTTT
NA	TRBV5-4	NA	TRBJ1-4	CASSSGGGLNEKLFF	TGTGCCAGCAGCTCCGGGGGGGGGCTTAATGAAAAACTGTTTTTT
NA	TRBV18	TRBD1	TRBJ1-1	CASSPNPGQGSGTEAFF	TGTGCCAGCTCACCCAATCCGGGACAGGGTAGTGGGACTGAAGCTTTCTTT
NA	TRBV6-2/TRBV6-3	TRBD1	TRBJ1-6	CASSPDRGVSPLHF	TGTGCCAGCAGCCCCGACAGGGGGGTTTCACCCCTCCACTTT
NA	TRBV5-1	NA	TRBJ2-5	CASSSDTLRETQYF	TGCGCCAGCAGCTCTGACACTCTCCGAGAGACCCAGTACTTC
NA	TRBV19	TRBD2	TRBJ2-2	CASSNRGGNTGELFF	TGTGCCAGTAGTAACCGCGGGGGGAACACCGGGGAGCTGTTTTTT
NA	TRBV2	NA	TRBJ1-2	CASRQGQAYGYTF	TGTGCCAGCAGACAGGGCCAAGCTTATGGCTACACCTTC
NA	TRBV10-2	NA	TRBJ2-4	CASSEPSLGIQYF	TGCGCCAGCAGTGAGCCCTCCCTCGGCATTCAGTACTTC
NA	TRBV18	TRBD2	TRBJ2-7	CASSPPTSGGPSYEQYF	TGTGCCAGCTCACCACCGACTAGCGGGGGCCCGTCCTACGAGCAGTACTTC
NA	TRBV4-3	NA	TRBJ1-2	CASSPNSFTNYGYTF	TGCGCCAGCAGCCCTAACAGCTTTACCAACTATGGCTACACCTTC
few	TRBV6-4	NA	TRBJ2-3	CASSARAGDTQYF	TGTGCCAGCAGTGCCAGGGCCGGAGATACGCAGTATTTT
NA	TRBV7-2	NA	TRBJ1-1	CASSLDLLTTEAFF	TGTGCCAGCAGCTTAGACTTGTTGACAACTGAAGCTTTCTTT
NA	TRBV19	NA	TRBJ1-2	CASSSRGWDYGYTF	TGTGCCAGTAGTAGCCGGGGATGGGACTATGGCTACACCTTC
few	TRBV7-2	NA	TRBJ1-5	CASSSSTAKEPQHF	TGTGCCAGCAGCTCCTCGACAGCTAAAGAGCCCCAGCATTTT
few	TRBV5-4	NA	TRBJ2-7	CASSDSRGASYEQYF	TGTGCCAGCAGCGACTCCCGGGGAGCATCCTACGAGCAGTACTTC
NA	TRBV27	TRBD1	TRBJ1-2	CASSSHRGGGYTF	TGTGCCAGCAGTTCCCACAGGGGAGGTGGCTACACCTTC
few	TRBV11-2	NA	TRBJ1-4	CASSLDPVATNEKLFF	TGTGCCAGCAGCTTAGATCCCGTAGCAACTAATGAAAAACTGTTTTTT